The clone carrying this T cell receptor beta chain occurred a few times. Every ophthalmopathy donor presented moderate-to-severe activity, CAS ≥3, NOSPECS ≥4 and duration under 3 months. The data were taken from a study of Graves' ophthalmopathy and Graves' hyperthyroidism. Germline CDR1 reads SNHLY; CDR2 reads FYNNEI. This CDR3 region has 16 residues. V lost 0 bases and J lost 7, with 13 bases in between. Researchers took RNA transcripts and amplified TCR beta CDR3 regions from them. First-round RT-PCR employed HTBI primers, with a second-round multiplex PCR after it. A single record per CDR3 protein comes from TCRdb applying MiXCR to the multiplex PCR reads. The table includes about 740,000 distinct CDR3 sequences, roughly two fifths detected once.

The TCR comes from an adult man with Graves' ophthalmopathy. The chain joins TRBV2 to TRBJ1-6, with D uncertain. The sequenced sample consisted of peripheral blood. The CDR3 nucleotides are TGTGCCAGCAGTGAAGCCGCCGGACTCATAAATTCACCCCTCCACTTT. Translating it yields CASSEAAGLINSPLHF.